The subject of this entry is one TCR beta chain. It lacks a known antigen. No per-base quality is available; no much larger clone lies one base away. Instead of sorted cells or RNA, genomic DNA extracted from peripheral blood served as the source for amplifying TCR beta rearrangements. This entry comes from a study of T cell repertoires in aging, cancer and after chemotherapy (dated by TCRdb to about 2019). The study in broad terms: Donors were distributed across six age groups ranging from 30 or younger to 70 or older, with at least three individuals included per group. In the hematological group, the paired samples taken before and after chemotherapy came from chronic lymphocytic leukemia patients given fludarabine- or bendamustine-based regimens. About 9.3 million TCR reads were contained in the full dataset. Peripheral blood TCR beta repertoires from healthy donors and cancer patients were profiled to examine immunoaging and T cell reconstitution after chemotherapy. Alongside fewer than 100 healthy donors serving as a reference group, the cohort included roughly 220 cancer patients, of whom approximately 94 had hematological cancers and 110 to 140 had solid cancers.

Rearranged TRB sequences spanning V, D and J segments were amplified in a multiplex touch-down PCR with a mixed TRB-A/B primer pool. Illumina adapters and sample indices were attached to the amplicons in two consecutive PCR reactions using Phusion HS II polymerase. Amplicons were gel-purified with the NucleoSpin Gel and PCR Clean-up kit, then checked with Qubit and an Agilent 2100 Bioanalyzer. Libraries were sequenced on an Illumina MiSeq using 600-cycle, single-indexed, paired-end runs. As for the authors' bioinformatics: MiXCR versions 2.12 and 3.0.5 were used to process TRB sequences. Each unique CDR3 nucleotide sequence was counted as one clone, and only productive sequences with at least two reads were retained. Shannon diversity, evenness, clonality (one minus evenness), and alpha-parameterized diversity profiles from alpha 0 to 5 were included as repertoire metrics. Generation probabilities of clones in paired pre- and post-chemotherapy samples were computed with the IGoR algorithm. TCRdb redid the processing of the public reads, applying fastp at Q25 and MiXCR, and retained in-frame beta chains. Each CDR3 protein gets just one entry, which takes the most common genes and DNA from the rows behind it. What appears here as the V and J calls and clone size reflects TCRdb's work, not the paper's. The sample records approximately 1,500 distinct CDR3 sequences, 50% to 60% of which are singletons. About four fifths of the sample lies in the top ten.

CDR1 and CDR2 were assigned from the germline V gene as KGHSH and LQKENI. The CDR3 covers 13 residues, taking in both the cysteine and the phenylalanine. Solely the CDR3 DNA is kept, with 39 bases framed from the first base. V ends up 2 bases short and J 8 bases short, with an unmatched junction base count of 5. General study outcomes and caveats: Median generation probability increased over the chemotherapy interval in both cancer cohorts, suggesting repertoire reconstitution through rebound thymic output. Hematological cancer patients had infiltration of lymphoid organs, and this infiltration may itself impair thymic emigration or peripheral T cell expansion. Compared with age-matched healthy donors, untreated patients with either hematological or solid cancers had significantly lower TCR diversity in the blood along with higher clonality. It was noted by the authors that conclusions about immunological memory after chemotherapy cannot be drawn from the repertoire data. Declining TCR diversity with age in healthy donors was mainly explained by loss of richness; in cancer patients, loss of evenness also contributed.

The clonotype was recovered from a human donor with a blood cancer. Here the chain combines TRBV18 and TRBJ1-2; TRBD1 lines up with 7 middle nucleotides. The sequenced sample consisted of blood. The CDR3 corresponds to CASSPDRVEGYTF. The nucleotides are TGTGCCAGCTCACCAGACAGGGTAGAGGGCTACACCTTC. Supplemented by the reference TRBV18 and TRBJ1-2 proteins around the CDR3, the complete variable domain is NAGVMQNPRHLVRRRGQEARLRCSPMKGHSHVYWYRQLPEEGLKFMVYLQKENIIDESGMPKERFSAEFPKEGPSILRIQQVVRGDSAAYFCASSPDRVEGYTFGSGTRLTVV.